This T cell receptor (beta chain) is from a study of control samples from healthy donors and cancer patients (dated by TCRdb to 2018 to 2020). Points on this clone: No antigen is known for it. Base qualities are not provided; no much larger clone lies one nucleotide away.

V sheds 3 bases and J sheds 3 bases, leaving 13 bases between their ends. From a lookup of the germline V gene, CDR1 and CDR2 are MGHDK and SYGVNS. The CDR3, cysteine through phenylalanine, is 15 amino acids long. Of the read, only the CDR3 DNA is kept; its 45 bases are in frame from base 1. The method was the immunoSEQ multiplex PCR assay. Imported from immuneACCESS, the table was reduced by TCRdb to in-frame sequences with V and J called. These copies leave out some clones; in studies compared against another copy, an unresolved V gene accounts for under half, and the cause of the remainder is not known. The sample table shows some 120,000 clones, and 85% to 90% are seen once. Around 1.1% of the sample lies in the top ten.

Sequences were obtained from PBMCs. The sequence is built from TRBV25-1 and TRBJ2-3; confidence is insufficient to name the D gene. This TCR was sampled from a woman in her 50s with colorectal cancer. The nucleotide sequence is given as TGTGCCAGCAGTGATCCTCTCGGTCGGACAGATACGCAGTATTTT. It specifies CASSDPLGRTDTQYF.